There are a few counts of the clone carrying this T cell receptor beta chain. RNA transcripts provided the source from which TCR beta CDR3 regions were amplified. With the HTBI primer set, the TCR CDR3 went through a first round of RT-PCR. TCRdb re-derived calls from the multiplex PCR reads in MiXCR, one entry per CDR3 protein. The data show some 500,000 distinct CDR3 sequences, roughly an eighth seen once. The data belong to a study of T cells in Graves' hyperthyroidism and ophthalmopathy. The CDR3 has 14 residues. Trimming took 5 bases from V and 12 from J; bases not matched to a gene: 12. Germline lookup yields CDR1 LGHDT and CDR2 YNNKEL (reference sequence).

This receptor was taken from a woman under 30 with Graves' hyperthyroidism. Sequencing input: blood. The J gene is TRBJ1-5, the V gene TRBV3-1; 8 nucleotides match TRBD1. The chain's CDR3 is CASSTQQGGAYQHF. CDR3 in DNA: TGTGCCAGCAGCACCCAACAGGGGGGGGCTTACCAGCATTTT.